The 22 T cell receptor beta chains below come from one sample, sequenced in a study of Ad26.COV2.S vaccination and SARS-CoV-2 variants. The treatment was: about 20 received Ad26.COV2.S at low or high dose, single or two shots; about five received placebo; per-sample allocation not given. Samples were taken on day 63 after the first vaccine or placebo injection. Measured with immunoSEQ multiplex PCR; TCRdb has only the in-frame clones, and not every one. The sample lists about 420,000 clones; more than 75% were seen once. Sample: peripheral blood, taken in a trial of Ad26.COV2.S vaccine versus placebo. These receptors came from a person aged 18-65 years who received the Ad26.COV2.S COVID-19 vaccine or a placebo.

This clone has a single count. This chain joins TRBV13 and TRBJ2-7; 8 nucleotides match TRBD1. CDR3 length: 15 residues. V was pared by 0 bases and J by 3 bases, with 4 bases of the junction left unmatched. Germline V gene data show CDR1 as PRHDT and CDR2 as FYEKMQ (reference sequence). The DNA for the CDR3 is TGTGCCAGCAGCTTAGGCCCGGGACAGGTCTACGAGCAGTACTTC. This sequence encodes CASSLGPGQVYEQYF.

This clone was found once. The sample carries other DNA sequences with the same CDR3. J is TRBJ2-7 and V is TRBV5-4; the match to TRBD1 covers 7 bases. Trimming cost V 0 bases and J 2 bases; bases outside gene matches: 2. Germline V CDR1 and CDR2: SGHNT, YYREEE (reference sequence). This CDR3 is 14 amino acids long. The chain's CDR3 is CASSLGQGAYEQYF. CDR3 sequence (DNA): TGTGCCAGCAGCTTGGGACAGGGCGCCTACGAGCAGTACTTC.

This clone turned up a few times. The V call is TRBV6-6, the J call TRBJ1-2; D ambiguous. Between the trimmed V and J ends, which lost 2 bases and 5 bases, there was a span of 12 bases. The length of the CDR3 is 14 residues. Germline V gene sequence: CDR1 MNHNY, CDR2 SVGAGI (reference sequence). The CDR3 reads CASSYGSSLYGYTF. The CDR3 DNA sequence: TGTGCCAGCAGTTACGGGAGCAGCCTTTATGGCTACACCTTC.

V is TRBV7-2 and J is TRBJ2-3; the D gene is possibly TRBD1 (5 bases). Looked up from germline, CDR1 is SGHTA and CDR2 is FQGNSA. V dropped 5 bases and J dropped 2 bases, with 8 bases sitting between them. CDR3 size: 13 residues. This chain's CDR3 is CASSLGHTDTQYF. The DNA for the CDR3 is TGTGCCAGCAGCCTAGGACACACAGATACGCAGTATTTT.

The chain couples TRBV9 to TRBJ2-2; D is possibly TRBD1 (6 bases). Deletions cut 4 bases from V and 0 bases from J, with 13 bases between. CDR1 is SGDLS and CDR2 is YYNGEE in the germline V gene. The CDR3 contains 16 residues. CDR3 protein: CASSKHRAANTGELFF. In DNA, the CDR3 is TGTGCCAGCAGCAAACACAGGGCTGCGAACACCGGGGAGCTGTTTTTT. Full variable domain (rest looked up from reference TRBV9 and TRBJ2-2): DSGVTQTPKHLITATGQRVTLRCSPRSGDLSVYWYQQSLDQGLQFLIQYYNGEERAKGNILERFSAQQFPDLHSELNLSSLELGDSALYFCASSKHRAANTGELFFGEGSRLTVL.

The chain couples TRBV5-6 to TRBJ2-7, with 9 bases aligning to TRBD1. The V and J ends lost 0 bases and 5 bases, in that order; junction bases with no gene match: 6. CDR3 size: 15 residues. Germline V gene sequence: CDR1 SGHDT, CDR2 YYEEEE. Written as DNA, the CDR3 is TGTGCCAGCAGCTTGGTTCGGGACAGGGCCCACGAGCAGTACTTC. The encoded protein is CASSLVRDRAHEQYF.

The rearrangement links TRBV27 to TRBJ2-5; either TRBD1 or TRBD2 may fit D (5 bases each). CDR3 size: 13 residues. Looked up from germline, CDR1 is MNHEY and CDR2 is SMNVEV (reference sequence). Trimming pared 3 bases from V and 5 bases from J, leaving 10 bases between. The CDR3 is CASSLVEGETQYF. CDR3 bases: TGTGCCAGCAGTTTGGTCGAGGGGGAGACCCAGTACTTC.

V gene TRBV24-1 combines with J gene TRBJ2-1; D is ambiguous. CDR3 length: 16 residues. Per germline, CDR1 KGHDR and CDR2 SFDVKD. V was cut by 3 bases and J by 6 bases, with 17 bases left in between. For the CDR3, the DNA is TGTGCCACCAGTGATCGGGCAGTCGGAGTAGGCAATGAGCAGTTCTTC. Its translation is CATSDRAVGVGNEQFF.

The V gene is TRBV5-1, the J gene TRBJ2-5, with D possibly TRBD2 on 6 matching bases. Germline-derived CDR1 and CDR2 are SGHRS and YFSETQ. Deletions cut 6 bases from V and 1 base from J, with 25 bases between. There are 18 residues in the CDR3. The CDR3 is CASTLIPGVPPSQETQYF. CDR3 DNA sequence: TGCGCCAGCACTCTCATCCCGGGGGTCCCACCCTCCCAAGAGACCCAGTACTTC.

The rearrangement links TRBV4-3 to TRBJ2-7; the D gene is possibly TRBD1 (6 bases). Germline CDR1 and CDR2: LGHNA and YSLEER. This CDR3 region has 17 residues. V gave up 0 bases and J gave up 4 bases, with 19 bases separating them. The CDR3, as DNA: TGCGCCAGCAGCCAAGATTTAAGTGGGGCAGGGGTTTACGAGCAGTACTTC. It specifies CASSQDLSGAGVYEQYF.

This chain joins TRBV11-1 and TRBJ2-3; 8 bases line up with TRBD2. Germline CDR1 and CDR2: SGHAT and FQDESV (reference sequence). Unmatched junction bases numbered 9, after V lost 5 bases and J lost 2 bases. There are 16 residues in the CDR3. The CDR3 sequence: CASSPYRSGVTDTQYF. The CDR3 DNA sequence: TGTGCCAGCAGCCCATACCGTAGCGGGGTCACAGATACGCAGTATTTT.

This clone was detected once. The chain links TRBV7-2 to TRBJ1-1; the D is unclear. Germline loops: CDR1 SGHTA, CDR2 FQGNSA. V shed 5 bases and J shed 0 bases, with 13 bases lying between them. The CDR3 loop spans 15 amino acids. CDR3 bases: TGTGCCAGCAGCCTAGAGGGTTTAATGAACACTGAAGCTTTCTTT. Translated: CASSLEGLMNTEAFF.

The CDR3 sequence is CASSSPDRADDSPLHF. DNA of the CDR3: TGTGCCAGCAGCTCTCCGGACAGGGCGGACGATTCACCCCTCCACTTT. The chain uses TRBV5-6 and TRBJ1-6, with 8 nucleotides matching TRBD1. V trimming: 3 bases; J trimming: 8 bases; junction bases outside the gene matches: 10. CDR1 SGHDT and CDR2 YYEEEE come from the germline V gene. The CDR3 loop spans 16 amino acids.

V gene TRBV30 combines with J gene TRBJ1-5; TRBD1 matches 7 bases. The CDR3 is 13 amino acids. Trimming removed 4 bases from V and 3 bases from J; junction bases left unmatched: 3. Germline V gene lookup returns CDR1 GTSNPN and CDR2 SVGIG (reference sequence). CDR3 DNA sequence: TGTGCCTGGAACGACAGGGACAATCAGCCCCAGCATTTT. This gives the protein CAWNDRDNQPQHF.

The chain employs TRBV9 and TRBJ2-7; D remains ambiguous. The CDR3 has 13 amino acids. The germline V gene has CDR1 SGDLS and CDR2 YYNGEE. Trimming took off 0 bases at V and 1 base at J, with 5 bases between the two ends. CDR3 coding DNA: TGTGCCAGCAGCGTAGCTGGTTCCTACGAGCAGTACTTC. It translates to CASSVAGSYEQYF.

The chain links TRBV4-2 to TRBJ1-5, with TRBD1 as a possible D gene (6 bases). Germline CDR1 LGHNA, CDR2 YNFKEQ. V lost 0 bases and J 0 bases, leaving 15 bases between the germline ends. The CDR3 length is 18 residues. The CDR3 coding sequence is TGTGCCAGCAGCCAAGATGGTTTCGGGGGCTATAGCAATCAGCCCCAGCATTTT. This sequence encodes CASSQDGFGGYSNQPQHF.

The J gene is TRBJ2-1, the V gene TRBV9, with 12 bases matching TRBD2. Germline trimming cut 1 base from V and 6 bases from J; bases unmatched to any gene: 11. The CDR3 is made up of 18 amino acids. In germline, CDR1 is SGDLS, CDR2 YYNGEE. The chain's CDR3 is CASSVRLAGAPMGNEQFF. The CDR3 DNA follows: TGTGCCAGCAGCGTAAGACTAGCGGGGGCACCAATGGGCAATGAGCAGTTCTTC. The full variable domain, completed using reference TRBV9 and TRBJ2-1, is DSGVTQTPKHLITATGQRVTLRCSPRSGDLSVYWYQQSLDQGLQFLIQYYNGEERAKGNILERFSAQQFPDLHSELNLSSLELGDSALYFCASSVRLAGAPMGNEQFFGPGTRLTVL.

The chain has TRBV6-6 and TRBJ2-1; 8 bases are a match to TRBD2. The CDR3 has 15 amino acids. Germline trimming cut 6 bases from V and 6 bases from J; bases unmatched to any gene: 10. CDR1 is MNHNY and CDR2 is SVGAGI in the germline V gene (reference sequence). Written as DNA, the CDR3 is TGTGCCAGCAGAAACCCGGGACTAGGACGCAATGAGCAGTTCTTC. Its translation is CASRNPGLGRNEQFF.

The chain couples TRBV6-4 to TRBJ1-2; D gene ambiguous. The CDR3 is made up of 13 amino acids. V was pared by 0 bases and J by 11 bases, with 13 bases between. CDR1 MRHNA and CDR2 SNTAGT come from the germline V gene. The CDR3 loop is CASSDSRTRRYTF. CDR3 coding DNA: TGTGCCAGCAGTGACTCGCGAACCCGACGGTACACCTTC.

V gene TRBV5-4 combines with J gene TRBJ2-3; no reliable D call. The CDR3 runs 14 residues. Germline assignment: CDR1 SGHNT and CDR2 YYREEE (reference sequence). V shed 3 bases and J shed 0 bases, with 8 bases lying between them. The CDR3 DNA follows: TGTGCCAGCAGCTCACAGCCTAGCACAGATACGCAGTATTTT. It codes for CASSSQPSTDTQYF.

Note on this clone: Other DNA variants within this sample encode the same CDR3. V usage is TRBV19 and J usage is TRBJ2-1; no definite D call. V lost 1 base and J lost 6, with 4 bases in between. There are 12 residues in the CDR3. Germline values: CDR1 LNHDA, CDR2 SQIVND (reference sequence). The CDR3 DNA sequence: TGTGCCAGTAGTATAGGAGCCAATGAGCAGTTCTTC. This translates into CASSIGANEQFF.

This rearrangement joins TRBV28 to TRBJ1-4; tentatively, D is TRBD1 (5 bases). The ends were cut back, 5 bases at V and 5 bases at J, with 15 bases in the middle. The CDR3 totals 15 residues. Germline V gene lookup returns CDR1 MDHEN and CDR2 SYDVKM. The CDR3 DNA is TGTGCCAGCAGTCTTGGAGGGGCCAAAAATGAAAAACTGTTTTTT. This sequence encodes CASSLGGAKNEKLFF.